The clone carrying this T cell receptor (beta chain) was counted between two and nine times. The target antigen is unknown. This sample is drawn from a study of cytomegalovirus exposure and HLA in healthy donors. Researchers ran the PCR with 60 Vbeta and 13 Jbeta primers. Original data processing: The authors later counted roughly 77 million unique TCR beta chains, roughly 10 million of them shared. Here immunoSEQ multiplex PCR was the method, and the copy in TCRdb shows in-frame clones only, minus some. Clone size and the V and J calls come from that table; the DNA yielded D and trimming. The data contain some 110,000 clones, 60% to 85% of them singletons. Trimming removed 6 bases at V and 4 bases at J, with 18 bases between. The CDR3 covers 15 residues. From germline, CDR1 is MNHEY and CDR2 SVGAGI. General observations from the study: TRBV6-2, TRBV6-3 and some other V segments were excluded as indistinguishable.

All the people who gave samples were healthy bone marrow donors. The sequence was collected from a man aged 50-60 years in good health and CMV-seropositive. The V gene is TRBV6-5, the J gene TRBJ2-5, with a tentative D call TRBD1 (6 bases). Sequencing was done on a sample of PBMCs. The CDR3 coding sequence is TGTGCCAGCAGATACGGACAGAGTTCCAGAGAGACCCAGTACTTC. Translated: CASRYGQSSRETQYF.